The clone carrying this T cell receptor beta chain has more than one count but fewer than ten. Its antigen remains unknown. This specimen belongs to a study of T cell repertoires in cytomegalovirus infection. Germline CDR1 LNHNV, CDR2 YYDKDF (reference sequence). The CDR3 runs to 15 residues. V lost 5 bases and J lost 6, with 17 bases in between. TCRdb re-called the reads with MiXCR, one entry per CDR3 protein. Here the sample spans around 900,000 distinct CDR3 sequences, around 32% being singletons. The chain employs TRBV15 and TRBJ1-5; possible D gene TRBD1, 6 bases. This TCR came from a human donor in good health (CMV status not recorded). Some clones in this sample may be carry-over from other donors' samples. This material consisted of cultured CD8+ T cells from PBMCs, taken from culture after CMV antigen stimulation. The CDR3 DNA sequence: TGTGCCACCAGCGGTGGCAGGGGAGAAGGTCAGCCCCAGCATTTT. It translates to CATSGGRGEGQPQHF.